The TCR beta chain described here comes from a study of blood T cell repertoires in COVID-19. The overall study: Samples of COVID-19 (acute and convalescent) were obtained from the United States, Italy and Spain.

V shed 5 bases, J shed 7 bases, and the junction held 13 bases outside the gene matches. This CDR3 is built from 17 residues. From germline, CDR1 is SGHTA and CDR2 FQGNSA. Only in-frame clones appear in the TCRdb table, and some are missing; sequencing was by immunoSEQ multiplex PCR. This table has 120,000 to 150,000 clones, 80% to 90% appearing once. The sequence came from an older woman with acute or convalescent COVID-19. Sequenced: peripheral blood. The chain has TRBV7-2 and TRBJ2-4, with 11 bases lining up with TRBD2. CDR3 bases: TGTGCCAGCAGCAACCCCACTAGCGGGGGCCAGAGGAACATTCAGTACTTC. The encoded protein is CASSNPTSGGQRNIQYF.